This T cell receptor (beta chain) appears in the sequencing data of a study of CXCR3-negative and CXCR3-positive naive CD8 T cells. CD45RO-CCR7+CD27+CD95- marked naive CD8+ T cells. Germline assignment: CDR1 SGHVS and CDR2 FNYEAQ. This CDR3 contains 15 residues. Libraries of TRB cDNA were made by 5' RACE and carried UMIs. TCRdb reanalyzed the 5' RACE reads, giving one entry per CDR3 protein sequence and no DNA. The sample table includes around 140,000 distinct CDR3 sequences. The V call is TRBV7-6, the J call TRBJ1-2; TCRdb proposes TRBD1, but this gene call is untestable without DNA. Sequenced input: naive CXCR3- CD8+ T cells from blood. Subset described: CD45RO-CCR7+CD27+CD95- naive CD8+ T cells lacking CXCR3 (TNR3-). The TCR comes from a human donor in good health. Some clones in this sample may be carry-over from other donors' samples. CDR3 in amino acids: CASSIRDGLNYGYTF.